This T cell receptor beta chain was recorded in a study of glioma-infiltrating T cells after dendritic cell vaccination. Study-wide background: Autologous tumor lysate was loaded overnight onto monocyte-derived dendritic cells grown seven days with IL-4 and GM-CSF. Whole-study results and caveats: No direct clonality-survival link was found; a diverse polyclonal response may matter.

Comments on this clone: Its target is not known.

The primer mix had 60 V beta and 13 J beta primers. Here immunoSEQ multiplex PCR was the method, and the copy in TCRdb shows in-frame clones only, minus some. The table records around 100,000 clones, 75% to 85% of them present only once. Trimming shortened V by 5 bases and J by 4 bases, and 20 bases separated the two germline ends. Germline CDR1 is MNHEY and CDR2 is SMNVEV (reference sequence). The CDR3 has 16 residues. The source was blood, collected before dendritic cell vaccination. The chain combines TRBV27 with TRBJ1-2, with a weak D call TRBD1 (6 bases). This receptor was identified in a human donor with glioblastoma. The DNA for the CDR3 is TGTGCCAGCAGTGTCTCGTCTACAGGGTATGGCTATGGCTACACCTTC. Its protein product is CASSVSSTGYGYGYTF.